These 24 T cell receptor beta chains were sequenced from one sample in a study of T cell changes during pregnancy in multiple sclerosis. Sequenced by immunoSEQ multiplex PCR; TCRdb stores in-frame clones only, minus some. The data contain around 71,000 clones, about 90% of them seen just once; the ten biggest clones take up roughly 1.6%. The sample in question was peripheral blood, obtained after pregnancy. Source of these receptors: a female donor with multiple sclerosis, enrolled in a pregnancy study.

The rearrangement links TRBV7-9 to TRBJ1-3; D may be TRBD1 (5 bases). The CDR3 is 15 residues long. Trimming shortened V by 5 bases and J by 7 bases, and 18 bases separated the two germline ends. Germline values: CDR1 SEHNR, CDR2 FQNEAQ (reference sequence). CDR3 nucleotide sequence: TGTGCCAGCAGCCACCGCAGGGTATCAGGGAACACCATATATTTT. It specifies CASSHRRVSGNTIYF.

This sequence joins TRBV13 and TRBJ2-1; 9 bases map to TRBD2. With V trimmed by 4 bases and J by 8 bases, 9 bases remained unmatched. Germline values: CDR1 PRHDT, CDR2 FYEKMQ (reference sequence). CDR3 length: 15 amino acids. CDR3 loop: CASSWIAGVVYEQFF. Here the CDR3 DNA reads TGTGCCAGCAGCTGGATAGCGGGAGTGGTATATGAGCAGTTCTTC.

DNA of the CDR3: TGTGCCAGCAGCTCCGAGGTAACGGCCGGGGAGCTGTTTTTT. Translation: CASSSEVTAGELFF. This sequence joins TRBV9 and TRBJ2-2; D not resolved. The CDR3 length is 14 residues. The germline V gene has CDR1 SGDLS and CDR2 YYNGEE. With 4 bases removed from V and 6 bases from J, the gap between germline ends came to 13 bases.

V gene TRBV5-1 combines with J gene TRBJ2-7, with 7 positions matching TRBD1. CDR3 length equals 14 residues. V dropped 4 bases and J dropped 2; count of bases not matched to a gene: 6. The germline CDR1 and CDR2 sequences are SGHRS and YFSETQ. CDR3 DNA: TGCGCCAGCAGCCCGGGACAGTTAACCTACGAGCAGTACTTC. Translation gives CASSPGQLTYEQYF.

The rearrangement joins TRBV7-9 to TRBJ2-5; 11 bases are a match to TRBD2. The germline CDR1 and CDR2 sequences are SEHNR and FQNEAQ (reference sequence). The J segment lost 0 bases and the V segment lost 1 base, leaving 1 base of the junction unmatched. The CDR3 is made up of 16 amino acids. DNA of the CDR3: TGTGCCAGCAGCTTAGGGACTAGCGGGTACCAAGAGACCCAGTACTTC. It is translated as CASSLGTSGYQETQYF. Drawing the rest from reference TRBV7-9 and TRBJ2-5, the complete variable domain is DTGVSQNPRHKITKRGQNVTFRCDPISEHNRLYWYRQTLGQGPEFLTYFQNEAQLEKSRLLSDRFSAERPKGSFSTLEIQRTEQGDSAMYLCASSLGTSGYQETQYFGPGTRLLVL.

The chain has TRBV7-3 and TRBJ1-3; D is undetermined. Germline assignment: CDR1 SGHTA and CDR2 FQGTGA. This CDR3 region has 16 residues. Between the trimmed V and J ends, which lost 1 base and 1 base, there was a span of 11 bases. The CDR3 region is CASSLMARESGNTIYF. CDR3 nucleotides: TGTGCCAGCAGCTTAATGGCCCGGGAGTCTGGAAACACCATATATTTT.

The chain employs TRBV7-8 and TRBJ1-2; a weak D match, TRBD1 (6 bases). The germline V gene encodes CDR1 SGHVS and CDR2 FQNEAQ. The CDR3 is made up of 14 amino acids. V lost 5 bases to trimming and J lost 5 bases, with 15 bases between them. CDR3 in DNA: TGTGCCAGCAGCCCCAGGACAGAAGGATATGGCTACACCTTC. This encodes CASSPRTEGYGYTF.

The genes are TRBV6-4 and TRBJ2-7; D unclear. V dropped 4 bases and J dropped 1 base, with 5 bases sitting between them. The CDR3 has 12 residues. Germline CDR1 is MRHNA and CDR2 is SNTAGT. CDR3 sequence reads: CASSVRSYEQYF. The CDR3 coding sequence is TGTGCCAGCAGTGTTCGGTCCTACGAGCAGTACTTC.

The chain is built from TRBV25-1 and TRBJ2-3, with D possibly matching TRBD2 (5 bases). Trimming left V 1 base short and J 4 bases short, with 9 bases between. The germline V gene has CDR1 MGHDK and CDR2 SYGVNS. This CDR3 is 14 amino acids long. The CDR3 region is CASSELYGADTQYF. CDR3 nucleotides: TGTGCCAGCAGTGAATTATACGGGGCAGATACGCAGTATTTT.

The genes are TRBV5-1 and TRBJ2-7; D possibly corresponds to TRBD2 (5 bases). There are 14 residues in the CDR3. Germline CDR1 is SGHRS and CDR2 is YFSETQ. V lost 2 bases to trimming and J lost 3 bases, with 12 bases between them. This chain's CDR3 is CASSFEAESYEQYF. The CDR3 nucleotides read TGCGCCAGCAGCTTCGAAGCGGAGAGCTACGAGCAGTACTTC.

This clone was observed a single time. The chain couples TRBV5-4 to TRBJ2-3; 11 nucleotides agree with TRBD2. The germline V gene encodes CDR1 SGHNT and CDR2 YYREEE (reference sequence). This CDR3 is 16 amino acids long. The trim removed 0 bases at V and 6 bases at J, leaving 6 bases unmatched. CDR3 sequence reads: CASSLAGLAVGDTQYF. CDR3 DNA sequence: TGTGCCAGCAGCTTGGCGGGACTAGCGGTAGGGGATACGCAGTATTTT.

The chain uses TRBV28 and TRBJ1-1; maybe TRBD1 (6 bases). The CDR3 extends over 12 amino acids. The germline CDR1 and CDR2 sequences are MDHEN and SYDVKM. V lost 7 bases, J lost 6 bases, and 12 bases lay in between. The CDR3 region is CASNVGGPEAFF. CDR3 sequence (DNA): TGTGCCAGCAATGTGGGGGGGCCTGAAGCTTTCTTT.

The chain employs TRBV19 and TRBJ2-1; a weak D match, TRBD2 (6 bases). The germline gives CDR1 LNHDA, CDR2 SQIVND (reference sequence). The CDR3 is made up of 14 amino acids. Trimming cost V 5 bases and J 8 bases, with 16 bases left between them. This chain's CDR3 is CASSPRGGHDEQFF. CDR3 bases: TGTGCCAGTAGTCCCCGGGGAGGTCACGATGAGCAGTTCTTC.

The DNA of the CDR3 is TGTGCCAGCCAAAGGGACAGGGGTTATGGCTACACCTTC. Protein: CASQRDRGYGYTF. The chain carries TRBV19 and TRBJ1-2; 10 nucleotides align to TRBD1. In germline, CDR1 is LNHDA, CDR2 SQIVND (reference sequence). The CDR3 length is 13 residues. The trim removed 9 bases at V and 5 bases at J, leaving 6 bases unmatched.

As DNA, the CDR3 is TGTGCCAGCAGCTTTCCTAACCGGGGAACCTATGGCTACACCTTC. This encodes CASSFPNRGTYGYTF. The chain couples TRBV28 to TRBJ1-2; D gene uncertain. Germline V lookup: CDR1 MDHEN, CDR2 SYDVKM. Trimming stripped 6 bases from V and 4 bases from J, with 18 bases between. This CDR3 is 15 amino acids long.

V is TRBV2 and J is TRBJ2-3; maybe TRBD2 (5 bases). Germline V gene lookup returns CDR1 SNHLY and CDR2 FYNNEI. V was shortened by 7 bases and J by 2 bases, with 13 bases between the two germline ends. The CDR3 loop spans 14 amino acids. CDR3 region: CASINKGVTDTQYF. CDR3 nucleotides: TGTGCCAGCATCAATAAGGGAGTCACAGATACGCAGTATTTT.

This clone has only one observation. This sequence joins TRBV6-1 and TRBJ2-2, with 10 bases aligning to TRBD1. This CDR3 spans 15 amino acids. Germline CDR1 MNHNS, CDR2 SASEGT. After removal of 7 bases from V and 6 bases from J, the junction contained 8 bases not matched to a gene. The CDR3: CASKGQGFGAGELFF. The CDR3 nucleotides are TGTGCCAGCAAGGGACAGGGGTTCGGGGCCGGGGAGCTGTTTTTT.

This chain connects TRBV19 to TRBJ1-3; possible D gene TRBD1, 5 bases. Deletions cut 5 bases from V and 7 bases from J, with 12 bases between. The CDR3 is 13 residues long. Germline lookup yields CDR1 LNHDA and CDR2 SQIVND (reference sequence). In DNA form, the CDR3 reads TGTGCCAGTAGTGAAGGGGCCTACAACACCATATATTTT. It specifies CASSEGAYNTIYF.

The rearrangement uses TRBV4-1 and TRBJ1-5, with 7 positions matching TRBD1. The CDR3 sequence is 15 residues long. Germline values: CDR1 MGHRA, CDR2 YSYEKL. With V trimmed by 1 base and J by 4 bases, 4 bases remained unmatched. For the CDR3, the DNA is TGCGCCAGCAGCCAAGGACAGGGTGTAAATCAGCCCCAGCATTTT. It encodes CASSQGQGVNQPQHF.

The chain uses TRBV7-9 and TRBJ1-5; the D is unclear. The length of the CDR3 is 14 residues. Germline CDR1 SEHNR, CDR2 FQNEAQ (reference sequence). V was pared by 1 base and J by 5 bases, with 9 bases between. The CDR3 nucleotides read TGTGCCAGCAGCTTAGGTCAAAGAGATCAGCCCCAGCATTTT. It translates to CASSLGQRDQPQHF.

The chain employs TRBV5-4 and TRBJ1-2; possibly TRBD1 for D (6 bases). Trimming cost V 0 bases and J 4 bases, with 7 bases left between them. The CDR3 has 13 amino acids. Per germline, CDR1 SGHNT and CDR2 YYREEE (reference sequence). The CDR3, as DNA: TGTGCCAGCAGCTTGGGCAGGGGCTATGGCTACACCTTC. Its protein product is CASSLGRGYGYTF.

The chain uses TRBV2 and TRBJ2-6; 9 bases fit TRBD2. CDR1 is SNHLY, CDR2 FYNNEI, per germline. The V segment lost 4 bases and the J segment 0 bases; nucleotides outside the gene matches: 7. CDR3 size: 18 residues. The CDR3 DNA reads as TGTGCCAGCAGTGTTTCTAGCGGGGTGTCCTCTGGGGCCAACGTCCTGACTTTC. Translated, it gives CASSVSSGVSSGANVLTF.

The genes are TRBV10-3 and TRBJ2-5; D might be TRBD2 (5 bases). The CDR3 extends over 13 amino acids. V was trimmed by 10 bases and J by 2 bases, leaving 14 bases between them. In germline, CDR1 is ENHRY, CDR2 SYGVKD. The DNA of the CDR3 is TGTGCCACCGAGGGCAGGAATCAAGAGACCCAGTACTTC. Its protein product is CATEGRNQETQYF.

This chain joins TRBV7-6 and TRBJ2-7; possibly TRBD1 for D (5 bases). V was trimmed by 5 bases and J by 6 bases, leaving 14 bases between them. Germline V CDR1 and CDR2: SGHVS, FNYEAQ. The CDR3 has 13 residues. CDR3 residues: CASSPYTGREQYF. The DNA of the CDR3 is TGTGCCAGCAGCCCTTACACAGGTCGCGAGCAGTACTTC.